This T cell receptor (beta chain) appears in the sequencing data of a study of blood T cells in healthy people across ages. Isolated per sample were at least 7 million PBMCs. With each sample, at least 6 micrograms of total RNA were extracted. This clonotype is a singleton in its sample. The germline V and J ends were trimmed by 5 bases and 4 bases, with 12 bases remaining between them. The CDR3 loop spans 13 amino acids. Germline values: CDR1 SGHRS, CDR2 YFSETQ. A second roughly 6 to 11 cycle PCR used barcoded and J-beta primers. Template switching added a 12-random-nucleotide identifier to every cDNA molecule. TCRdb fed the 5' RACE reads into MiXCR, producing one record per CDR3 protein. The data contain over a million distinct CDR3 sequences, 42% of them singletons.

This receptor was identified in a woman aged 18-29 years in good health. The sequenced sample was blood. This chain connects TRBV5-1 to TRBJ1-2, with unresolved D. Here the CDR3 DNA reads TGCGCCAGCAGACACGACGGTTCCTATGGCTACACCTTC. It yields the protein CASRHDGSYGYTF.